This section outlines one T cell receptor beta chain sequence together with its context. Its antigen is not identified. The sample belongs to a study of STAT5B mutations in CD4+ large granular lymphocyte leukemia. Broader study findings: Around 25% of private leukemic clonotypes occurred rarely in other patients' non-leukemic repertoires. Patient CD4-sorted repertoires looked more clonal than healthy CD4+ repertoires, even without putative leukemic clones. Top patient clones used TRBV06 genes more often: 8/27 versus 2/35 in controls.

Here immunoSEQ multiplex PCR was the method, and the copy in TCRdb shows in-frame clones only, minus some. The sample has about 30,000 clones; 78% are singletons. The junction had 3 bases not matched to a gene; V was cut back by 5 bases and J by 1 base. Germline V gives CDR1 MNHNS, CDR2 SASEGT. This CDR3 comprises 14 residues. Controls came from buffy coats of healthy blood donors. The rearrangement uses TRBV6-1 and TRBJ2-5, with TRBD1 matching over 8 bases. The specimen was CD4+ T cells from blood buffy coats. The clonotype originates from a human donor in good health. The DNA of the CDR3 is TGTGCCAGCAGTATCGGGACAGGCCAAGAGACCCAGTACTTC. Translating gives CASSIGTGQETQYF.